This TCR beta chain was sequenced in a study of blood T cell repertoires in COVID-19. Study summary: Acute and convalescent COVID-19 samples came from the United States, Italy and Spain. In each case, the material was cDNA or gDNA derived from T cells, B-cell-depleted T cells, or PBMCs.

This CDR3 has 15 amino acids. V lost 4 bases and J lost 4; bases outside the gene matches: 2. Germline-derived CDR1 and CDR2 are LGHNA and YNFKEQ. Source study methods: For nucleated cells, counts were estimated from reference gene primer amplification. Generated by immunoSEQ multiplex PCR, the TCRdb table keeps only in-frame clones and is missing some. V and J calls and clone size are as listed in that table; D and trimming were resolved from the DNA. This sample has approximately 250,000 clones, with 86% found just once. The origin of this receptor is a man aged 25-40 years who had recovered from COVID-19. The sequenced sample consisted of peripheral blood. The chain carries TRBV4-2 and TRBJ2-2; the match to TRBD1 covers 11 bases. CDR3 amino acids: CASSPGTGGTGELFF. The CDR3 nucleotides are TGTGCCAGCAGCCCAGGGACAGGGGGCACCGGGGAGCTGTTTTTT.